This record covers a single T cell receptor beta chain. The antigen it recognizes is unknown. It has no much larger one-base neighbor in the sample; base qualities were not kept. Inclusive of the bounding cysteine and phenylalanine, the CDR3 is 16 residues long. Left in the record is the CDR3 DNA by itself, 48 bases read in frame from the first base. At the junction V is shortened by 0 bases and J by 4 bases; bases outside the gene matches: 4. CDR1 and CDR2 were assigned from the germline V gene as KGHSH and LQKENI. The sample originates from a study of Graves' ophthalmopathy and Graves' hyperthyroidism (dated by TCRdb to 2017 to 2018). Regarding the research as a whole: Peripheral blood samples were taken at the time of initial diagnosis, before any treatment was given. TCR beta repertoire signatures were used to distinguish Graves' ophthalmopathy from Graves' hyperthyroidism and to predict progression to ophthalmopathy. In total, around 140 blood samples were TCR-sequenced: 40 to 45 ophthalmopathy, approximately 75 hyperthyroidism and approximately 17 hyperthyroidism-to-ophthalmopathy patients. A discovery set of 95 to 100 patients (around 44 ophthalmopathy, 60 or so stable hyperthyroidism) was enrolled to explore V-J signatures distinguishing ophthalmopathy from hyperthyroidism. For independent validation, a separate cohort was made up of fewer than 20 hyperthyroidism patients plus 17 patients who later progressed from hyperthyroidism to ophthalmopathy. In roughly 6 hyperthyroidism patients, T-cell repertoires of thyroid tissue and blood were compared. Following sampling, methimazole starting at 30 mg daily was administered to hyperthyroidism patients, and high-dose intravenous methylprednisolone was administered to ophthalmopathy patients. For training and testing, the 95 to 100 patients in the discovery cohort were randomly divided in a 7:3 ratio. Overall study results and their limits: Most expanded thyroid clonotypes with a frequency above 0.001 also appeared in blood, which suggests that blood repertoires may reflect the immune response in the thyroid. In validation, the model predicted ophthalmopathy progression with 70.59% sensitivity and 72% to 80% specificity; approximately 12 predicted patients were CT-confirmed with GO in a median of about 6.1 months. In cross-validation, the 13-signature model distinguished ophthalmopathy from stable hyperthyroidism with approximately 88% sensitivity and around 82% specificity, and in the test set the corresponding values were roughly 80% and 76%. No statistical method was used to predetermine the sample size, and group allocation was not hidden from the investigators.

For repertoire sequencing, the TCR beta CDR3 regions were amplified from RNA transcripts. HTBI primers and the Qiagen OneStep RT-PCR kit were used in a first-round RT-PCR, which was followed by a second-round multiplex PCR, size selection and purification. Libraries were sequenced on an Illumina HiSeq2000 using paired-end 100 bp reads. Turning to the authors' computational methods: SOAPnuke was used for read processing, and reads with adapters, uncalled bases, a mean Phred below 15, or no exact constant-primer or identifier match were discarded. COPE v1.2.5 was used to merge high-quality paired reads. Each unique nucleotide sequence was treated as a clonotype, and MiTCR v1.1 was used to align the clonotypes to the IMGT TRB V, D and J references. Analysis was restricted to V-J combinations with a frequency above 0.0001, which covered roughly 99% of repertoires. For each V-J combination, a TCR clonal expansion and chaos score was defined as F50 clonal expansion divided by the chaos observed in the TCRdist matrix. Welch's t-statistics and random forest were used to narrow the features down to approximately twelve V-J combinations, which were then fed into a naive Bayes classifier. The similarity between thyroid and blood repertoires was quantified using the Morisita-Horn index. TCRdb redid the processing of the public reads, applying fastp at Q25 and MiXCR, and retained in-frame beta chains. Rows with one shared CDR3 protein collapse into an entry with the most common genes and DNA. The V and J calls and clone size come from TCRdb's table, not from the authors' own analysis. The sample profile shows 400,000 to 450,000 distinct CDR3 sequences; roughly 21% of them were found once. The top ten clones comprise 2.5% to 3% of the sample.

Hyperthyroidism was considered stable if no progression to ophthalmopathy occurred within 18 months of follow-up. The hyperthyroidism patients were 18 to 65 years old and newly diagnosed, with a disease duration of less than 2 months. Patients with other autoimmune diseases, uncontrolled infections, pregnancy or lactation were excluded. Diagnosis relied on clinical symptoms, serum thyroxine, TRAb, thyroid ultrasound and orbital computed tomography. Using Ficoll-Paque density gradient centrifugation, PBMCs were isolated from about 9.4 ml of fresh peripheral blood. Trizol reagent was used to extract the total RNA, and its quality was then checked on an Agilent 2100 Bioanalyzer.

The sequencing sample was made of peripheral blood. The receptor comes from a woman under 30 with stable Graves' hyperthyroidism. Donor details come from another sample of the same person, matched by shared clones. This chain joins TRBV18 to TRBJ1-2, and TRBD1 aligns with 11 junction nucleotides. The CDR3 reads CASSPPGTGGSYGYTF. Read as DNA, the sequence is TGTGCCAGCTCACCACCGGGGACAGGGGGGTCCTATGGCTACACCTTC.